This T cell receptor beta chain stems from a study of cytomegalovirus exposure and HLA in healthy donors. Study-level points and caveats: Trimming of TCR beta V- and J-genes showed a link, identified in a later analysis, to a missense DCLRE1C variant. On later analysis, the bulk of CMV-associated TCR beta chains appeared to be HLA-restricted. Solely CMV serostatus was available to characterize immune exposure. Specificity for CMV antigens was confirmed in vitro for a few of the CMV-associated chains.

Germline V gene sequence: CDR1 LNHDA, CDR2 SQIVND (reference sequence). The CDR3 consists of 15 residues. V lost 5 bases, J lost 1 base, and 14 bases lay in between. Concerning this clone itself: Its specificity is unknown.

13 Jbeta primers and 60 Vbeta primers were used for the PCR. Using immunoSEQ multiplex PCR, the repertoire was profiled, and TCRdb retains in-frame clones only, with some absent. The table records under 150,000 clones, about four fifths of them present only once. The TCR originated in a male donor in good health and CMV-seronegative. The chain has TRBV19 and TRBJ1-1, with D hard to call. Sample: PBMCs. The CDR3 spells CASSPPNKWNTEAFF. The CDR3 DNA sequence: TGTGCCAGTAGTCCCCCGAACAAGTGGAACACTGAAGCTTTCTTT.